The text below deals with one T cell receptor (beta chain). The data were taken from a study of cytomegalovirus exposure and HLA in healthy donors. There are 16 residues in the CDR3. V trimming: 5 bases; J trimming: 3 bases; junction bases outside the gene matches: 9. CDR1 and CDR2 from the germline V gene are SGHVS and FNYEAQ. Some clones are missing from TCRdb's copy, which holds only in-frame ones; the method was immunoSEQ multiplex PCR. The sample yields over 200,000 clones, about 90% seen once. Material for sequencing was PBMCs. The V and J genes are TRBV7-6 and TRBJ1-1; 10 bases are a match to TRBD1. The sequence was obtained from a woman between 18 and 30 years old in good health and CMV-seronegative. CDR3 coding DNA: TGTGCCAGCAGCCCCGGACAGGGGGGTCCCTACACTGAAGCTTTCTTT. Translating it yields CASSPGQGGPYTEAFF.